This TCR beta chain was captured by sequencing in a study of blood T cell repertoires in COVID-19. At the level of the study: COVID-19 samples from acute and convalescent phases originated in the United States, Italy and Spain.

Sequenced by immunoSEQ multiplex PCR; TCRdb stores in-frame clones only, minus some. The data hold about 200,000 clones, with around 81% observed a single time. This receptor was obtained from a middle-aged woman with acute COVID-19. Sequencing was performed on PBMCs or T cells enriched from blood (not recorded which).

In nucleotides, the CDR3 is TGTGCCAGTAGGAAAGCGGGACGGACTAACTATGGCTACACCTTC. The encoded protein is CASRKAGRTNYGYTF. The rearrangement uses TRBV19 and TRBJ1-2, with D maybe TRBD1 (5 bases). The CDR3 runs to 15 residues. Germline CDR1 LNHDA, CDR2 SQIVND (reference sequence). The V end lost 6 bases, the J end lost 0 bases, and 14 bases lay between the germline ends.